The 29 T cell receptor beta chains below come from one sample, sequenced in a study of T cells after yellow fever vaccination. Using its own MiXCR run on the 5' RACE reads, TCRdb lists one record per CDR3 protein. The sample has 450,000 to 550,000 distinct CDR3 sequences, 20% to 25% seen once; the top ten hold around 17%. The material was PBMCs, obtained less than 25 days after the first yellow fever vaccination. The receptors come from a young man who received the YFV17D yellow fever vaccine.

The CDR3 nucleotides are TGTGCCAGCAGTCCCAGTTGGGGAGGAGGGACCGGGGAGCTGTTTTTT. It is translated as CASSPSWGGGTGELFF. The rearrangement joins TRBV12-3 or TRBV12-4 to TRBJ2-2; D might be TRBD2 (6 bases). The CDR3 has 16 residues. The V end lost 5 bases, the J end lost 5 bases, and 18 bases lay between the germline ends.

A few counts support this clonotype. The chain links TRBV12-3 or TRBV12-4 to TRBJ1-5; D might be TRBD1 (5 bases). V gave up 3 bases and J gave up 0 bases, with 12 bases separating them. The CDR3 has 16 amino acids. This CDR3 reads CASSFAPGNSNQPQHF. DNA for the CDR3: TGTGCCAGCAGTTTCGCCCCAGGGAATAGCAATCAGCCCCAGCATTTT.

The chain links TRBV12-3 or TRBV12-4 to TRBJ2-5; TRBD2 aligns across 15 bases. The V and J ends lost 2 bases and 5 bases, in that order; junction bases with no gene match: 6. The CDR3 is 17 residues long. For the CDR3, the DNA is TGTGCCAGCAGTTTACGGACTAGCGGGGGGGGTGTGGAGACCCAGTACTTC. Amino acids: CASSLRTSGGGVETQYF.

CDR3: CASSLPDTTNTEAFF. DNA of the CDR3: TGTGCCAGCAGTCTCCCGGACACAACGAACACTGAAGCTTTCTTT. The chain employs TRBV28 and TRBJ1-1, with a tentative D call TRBD1 (5 bases). This CDR3 has 15 residues. Per the germline V gene, CDR1 is MDHEN and CDR2 is SYDVKM. The V and J ends lost 5 bases and 1 base respectively, with 14 bases between them.

The chain has TRBV6-2 or TRBV6-3 and TRBJ2-1, with D perhaps TRBD1 (6 bases). The CDR3 is 15 amino acids. From germline, CDR1 is MNHEY and CDR2 SVGEGT. Trimming left V 4 bases short and J 7 bases short, with 17 bases between. CDR3 sequence (DNA): TGTGCCAGCAGTTCTTGGACAGCGACAGAGAATGAGCAGTTCTTC. It specifies CASSSWTATENEQFF.

About this clonotype: Its ends do not fully match the called genes, so a read error is possible. V gene TRBV5-1 combines with J gene TRBJ2-5; D call uncertain. From germline, CDR1 is SGHRS and CDR2 YFSETQ. The CDR3 runs to 13 residues. The CDR3: CASTLSPQETQYF. DNA of the CDR3: TGCGCCAGCACCTTGTCTCCCCAAGAGACCCAGTACTTC.

This clonotype was found a few times. The rearrangement joins TRBV20-1 to TRBJ2-5; no clear D. The ends were cut back, 4 bases at V and 2 bases at J, with 11 bases in the middle. The CDR3 loop spans 13 amino acids. Germline CDR1 and CDR2: DFQATT and SNEGSKA (reference sequence). CDR3 bases: TGCAGTGCTATTACTTTCGATCAAGAGACCCAGTACTTC. Amino acids: CSAITFDQETQYF.

This clonotype was found many times. The V call is TRBV10-3, the J call TRBJ2-2; D possibly uses TRBD1 or TRBD2 (5 bases each). Trimming removed 6 bases from V and 0 bases from J, with 11 bases in between. There are 15 residues in the CDR3. Germline V gene sequence: CDR1 ENHRY, CDR2 SYGVKD. Here the CDR3 DNA reads TGTGCCATCAGGGATATGGGGGCGAACACCGGGGAGCTGTTTTTT. Translation gives CAIRDMGANTGELFF.

This clonotype was seen more than once but under ten times. The J gene is TRBJ2-1, the V gene TRBV5-1; 7 positions match TRBD1. This CDR3 is built from 13 residues. Germline CDR1 reads SGHRS; CDR2 reads YFSETQ. Trimming at V came to 1 base and at J to 8 bases, leaving 3 bases not matched to a gene. The DNA of the CDR3 is TGCGCCAGCAGCTTGACAGGGGTGCATGAGCAGTTCTTC. Residues: CASSLTGVHEQFF.

The rearrangement links TRBV7-2 to TRBJ1-1; possibly TRBD1 for D (5 bases). Trimming pared 6 bases from V and 3 bases from J, leaving 17 bases between. CDR1 and CDR2 (germline): SGHTA, FQGNSA. This CDR3 has 15 amino acids. CDR3 region: CASRGDFLLYTEAFF. CDR3 nucleotide sequence: TGTGCCAGCAGGGGGGACTTTCTCTTGTACACTGAAGCTTTCTTT.

The rearrangement uses TRBV7-8 and TRBJ1-5; D call uncertain. CDR3 size: 12 residues. Deletions cut 4 bases from V and 5 bases from J, with 6 bases between. Looked up from germline, CDR1 is SGHVS and CDR2 is FQNEAQ. The CDR3 DNA sequence: TGTGCCAGCAGCTGGAGGGATCAGCCCCAGCATTTT. Protein: CASSWRDQPQHF. The whole variable domain, filled in from reference TRBV7-8 and TRBJ1-5, reads GAGVSQSPRYKVAKRGQDVALRCDPISGHVSLFWYQQALGQGPEFLTYFQNEAQLDKSGLPSDRFFAERPEGSVSTLKIQRTQQEDSAVYLCASSWRDQPQHFGDGTRLSIL.

The chain carries TRBV24-1 and TRBJ2-1; no definite D call. The CDR3 spans 11 residues. Germline lookup yields CDR1 KGHDR and CDR2 SFDVKD. V was cut by 3 bases and J by 5 bases, with 1 base left in between. CDR3 sequence: CATSDNNEQFF. CDR3 coding DNA: TGTGCCACCAGTGATAACAATGAGCAGTTCTTC.

This clonotype was seen at least ten times. The rearrangement links TRBV7-2 to TRBJ2-3; tentative D call: TRBD1 (5 bases). The length of the CDR3 is 14 residues. V dropped 1 base and J dropped 10 bases, with 15 bases sitting between them. CDR1 is SGHTA, CDR2 FQGNSA, per germline. CDR3 in DNA: TGTGCCAGCAGCTTAGTGGTACAGGAGAGAGCGCAGTATTTT. It encodes CASSLVVQERAQYF.

This clonotype was observed a handful of times. The rearrangement uses TRBV12-3 or TRBV12-4 and TRBJ2-5; D unresolved. The CDR3 totals 13 residues. V gave up 5 bases and J gave up 5 bases, with 12 bases separating them. CDR3 in amino acids: CASSGNLGETQYF. The CDR3 DNA sequence: TGTGCCAGCAGTGGGAACTTGGGGGAGACCCAGTACTTC.

This clonotype was observed a few times. The chain joins TRBV7-9 to TRBJ1-6, with TRBD1 identical over 7 bases. CDR1 SEHNR and CDR2 FQNEAQ come from the germline V gene (reference sequence). V shed 6 bases and J 7 bases; nucleotides not matched to a gene: 6. This CDR3 region has 14 residues. As DNA, the CDR3 is TGTGCCAGCAGACCTGACAGGGAAAATTCACCCCTCCACTTT. Its translation is CASRPDRENSPLHF.

This clonotype has only a few counts. The chain is built from TRBV6-2 or TRBV6-3 and TRBJ2-3, with D maybe TRBD2 (6 bases). V lost 6 bases and J 5 bases, leaving 21 bases between the germline ends. The CDR3 is 16 amino acids. The germline V gene encodes CDR1 MNHEY and CDR2 SVGEGT. CDR3 protein: CASRNAGSWWQDTQYF. CDR3 coding DNA: TGTGCCAGCAGAAATGCGGGAAGCTGGTGGCAAGATACGCAGTATTTT.

This clonotype has a handful of counts. The chain uses TRBV7-2 and TRBJ2-1, with 11 bases identical to TRBD2. Trimming cost V 3 bases and J 2 bases; bases outside gene matches: 6. The germline gives CDR1 SGHTA, CDR2 FQGNSA. This CDR3 region has 17 residues. The chain's CDR3 is CASSLGTSGPAYNEQFF. Here the CDR3 DNA reads TGTGCCAGCAGCTTGGGGACTAGCGGACCCGCCTACAATGAGCAGTTCTTC.

J is TRBJ2-1 and V is TRBV10-1; D unresolved. CDR1 and CDR2 (germline): WNHNN, SYGVQD (reference sequence). This CDR3 has 14 amino acids. V was pared by 0 bases and J by 8 bases, with 11 bases between. The CDR3 DNA reads TGCGCCAGCAGTGAGTCGACCGAAACACATGAGCAGTTCTTC. Its translation: CASSESTETHEQFF.

This clonotype turned up a few times. The chain links TRBV20-1 to TRBJ2-3; a weak D match, TRBD2 (6 bases). Germline lookup yields CDR1 DFQATT and CDR2 SNEGSKA (reference sequence). This CDR3 is built from 16 residues. V lost 4 bases, J lost 4 bases, and 21 bases lay in between. The CDR3 spells CSATLGGAHVPDTQYF. The CDR3 nucleotides are TGCAGTGCTACCCTCGGAGGGGCCCACGTCCCAGATACGCAGTATTTT.

This clonotype was seen a handful of times. The chain has TRBV20-1 and TRBJ2-1; TRBD2 matches at 10 bases. Trimming cost V 5 bases and J 0 bases; bases outside gene matches: 4. Germline lookup yields CDR1 DFQATT and CDR2 SNEGSKA (reference sequence). The CDR3 spans 15 residues. The CDR3 loop reads CSAFLAGDSYNEQFF. CDR3 nucleotide sequence: TGCAGTGCTTTTCTAGCGGGGGACTCCTACAATGAGCAGTTCTTC.

The CDR3, as DNA: TGTGCCAGCAGCCAGAGCGGGGTCTCCGGCAATGAGCAGTTCTTC. It codes for CASSQSGVSGNEQFF. The chain has TRBV3-1 and TRBJ2-1; TRBD2 matches at 7 bases. V was pared by 3 bases and J by 6 bases, with 8 bases of the junction left unmatched. Germline V gives CDR1 LGHDT, CDR2 YNNKEL (reference sequence). The CDR3 has 15 amino acids.

The gene calls are TRBV9 and TRBJ2-5; 9 nucleotides agree with TRBD2. Unmatched junction bases numbered 4, after V lost 2 bases and J lost 5 bases. Germline CDR1 SGDLS, CDR2 YYNGEE. This CDR3 has 14 amino acids. CDR3 nucleotide sequence: TGTGCCAGCAGCGTCCTAGCGGGGCGGGAGACCCAGTACTTC. Protein: CASSVLAGRETQYF.

This clonotype has more than one count but fewer than ten. V and J are TRBV20-1 and TRBJ2-7; TRBD2 matches at 8 bases. CDR1 is DFQATT and CDR2 is SNEGSKA in the germline V gene (reference sequence). Trimming cost V 5 bases and J 2 bases; bases outside gene matches: 5. CDR3 length equals 13 residues. The CDR3 is CSAGAGGPYEQYV. The DNA for the CDR3 is TGCAGTGCTGGGGCGGGAGGTCCCTACGAGCAGTACGTC.

This clonotype occurred many times. The genes are TRBV7-2 and TRBJ2-4; 11 nucleotides agree with TRBD1. The junction had 4 bases not matched to a gene; V was cut back by 6 bases and J by 6 bases. There are 14 residues in the CDR3. Germline CDR1 reads SGHTA; CDR2 reads FQGNSA. The chain's CDR3 is CASRGTGGGNIQYF. As DNA, the CDR3 is TGTGCCAGCAGGGGGACAGGGGGAGGAAACATTCAGTACTTC.

The CDR3 coding sequence is TGTGCCAGCAGCTTCCATCCCGTTCTCAGCCTCTACAATGAGCAGTTCTTC. Translating it yields CASSFHPVLSLYNEQFF. The chain employs TRBV7-9 and TRBJ2-1; D remains unclear. The V and J ends lost 3 bases and 3 bases respectively, with 18 bases between them. This CDR3 region has 17 residues. Per the germline V gene, CDR1 is SEHNR and CDR2 is FQNEAQ (reference sequence). Combining the CDR3 with reference TRBV7-9 and TRBJ2-1 gives the whole variable domain DTGVSQNPRHKITKRGQNVTFRCDPISEHNRLYWYRQTLGQGPEFLTYFQNEAQLEKSRLLSDRFSAERPKGSFSTLEIQRTEQGDSAMYLCASSFHPVLSLYNEQFFGPGTRLTVL.

At least ten counts were recorded for this clonotype. This chain links TRBV7-6 with TRBJ1-1; D is possibly TRBD1 (6 bases). CDR1 and CDR2 from the germline V gene are SGHVS and FNYEAQ. This CDR3 is 16 amino acids long. V dropped 2 bases and J dropped 0 bases, with 13 bases sitting between them. CDR3 DNA: TGTGCCAGCAGCTTAAGTCAGGGGAAAATGAACACTGAAGCTTTCTTT. This gives the protein CASSLSQGKMNTEAFF.

V is TRBV12-3 or TRBV12-4 and J is TRBJ2-7; D gene uncertain. The CDR3 totals 13 residues. V was cut by 1 base and J by 6 bases, with 10 bases left in between. CDR3 in amino acids: CASSLGIGIEQYF. In nucleotides, the CDR3 is TGTGCCAGCAGTTTAGGAATAGGGATCGAGCAGTACTTC.

CDR3 in amino acids: CASSSGQGPHEQYF. CDR3 nucleotide sequence: TGTGCCAGCAGCTCCGGCCAGGGTCCCCACGAGCAGTACTTC. The J gene is TRBJ2-7, the V gene TRBV7-9; perhaps TRBD1 as D (5 bases). Trimming took off 4 bases at V and 5 bases at J, with 15 bases between the two ends. This CDR3 spans 14 amino acids. CDR1 is SEHNR, CDR2 FQNEAQ, per germline (reference sequence).

The rearrangement joins TRBV5-8 to TRBJ2-3; D remains ambiguous. The CDR3 consists of 15 residues. V was trimmed by 2 bases and J by 1 base, leaving 11 bases between them. Germline CDR1 is SGHTS and CDR2 is YDEGEE. The CDR3 is CASSFQAGRTDTQYF. The CDR3 region has the DNA TGTGCCAGCAGCTTCCAGGCAGGACGCACAGATACGCAGTATTTT. The full variable domain, completed using reference TRBV5-8 and TRBJ2-3, is EAGVTQSPTHLIKTRGQQATLRCSPISGHTSVYWYQQALGLGLQFLLWYDEGEERNRGNFPPRFSGRQFPNYSSELNVNALELEDSALYLCASSFQAGRTDTQYFGPGTRLTVL.